What follows are 20 T cell receptor beta chains derived from one specimen sequenced in a study of T cells in Graves' hyperthyroidism and ophthalmopathy. Researchers amplified the TCR beta CDR3 regions from RNA transcripts. The primer set for the first-round RT-PCR of the TCR CDR3 was HTBI. MiXCR, run by TCRdb on the multiplex PCR reads, gives a single entry per CDR3 protein. The sample has around 290,000 distinct CDR3 sequences; 13% are singletons. Sequenced sample: blood. The origin of the receptors is a woman between 25 and 40 years old with Graves' hyperthyroidism that later progressed to Graves' ophthalmopathy.

This clonotype was seen many times. The chain carries TRBV6-1 and TRBJ2-2; 11 nucleotides match TRBD2. The trim removed 5 bases at V and 3 bases at J, leaving 5 bases unmatched. The germline gives CDR1 MNHNS, CDR2 SASEGT. The CDR3 covers 16 residues. CDR3 loop: CASSILAGGDTGELFF. CDR3 DNA: TGTGCCAGCAGTATCCTAGCGGGAGGAGACACCGGGGAGCTGTTTTTT.

The sample holds many counts of this clonotype. The chain employs TRBV10-3 and TRBJ2-2, with 7 bases identical to TRBD1. The CDR3 totals 17 residues. In germline, CDR1 is ENHRY, CDR2 SYGVKD. The ends lost 2 bases at V and 6 bases at J; junction bases unmatched: 12. This CDR3 reads CAISETGALGVAGELFF. DNA for the CDR3: TGTGCCATCAGTGAGACAGGGGCCTTGGGGGTCGCCGGGGAGCTGTTTTTT.

This clonotype appeared a few times. This rearrangement joins TRBV4-3 to TRBJ2-1; possible D gene TRBD1, 5 bases. The CDR3 covers 16 residues. The V and J ends lost 0 bases and 4 bases respectively, with 13 bases between them. From germline, CDR1 is LGHNA and CDR2 YSLEER. CDR3 region: CASSQDLGALYNEQFF. CDR3 DNA: TGCGCCAGCAGCCAAGATCTTGGGGCCCTATACAATGAGCAGTTCTTC.

The table lists this clonotype with many counts. This chain uses TRBV6-1 with TRBJ2-3; no reliable D call. CDR1 MNHNS and CDR2 SASEGT come from the germline V gene. V lost 6 bases to trimming and J lost 2 bases, with 9 bases between them. The CDR3 is made up of 13 amino acids. The CDR3 is CASRRDATDTQYF. The CDR3 DNA reads TGTGCCAGCAGACGAGACGCCACAGATACGCAGTATTTT.

CDR3 residues: CASSYGSGRARDTQYF. The CDR3, as DNA: TGTGCCAGCAGTTACGGGAGCGGGAGGGCCAGAGATACGCAGTATTTT. The V gene is TRBV6-6, the J gene TRBJ2-3; 10 bases are a match to TRBD2. The V and J ends lost 2 bases and 5 bases, in that order; junction bases with no gene match: 7. CDR3 length: 16 amino acids. Germline values: CDR1 MNHNY, CDR2 SVGAGI (reference sequence).

This rearrangement joins TRBV19 to TRBJ2-1; TRBD2 matches 12 bases. Trimming at V came to 1 base and at J to 7 bases, leaving 2 bases not matched to a gene. CDR1 is LNHDA, CDR2 SQIVND, per germline (reference sequence). This CDR3 has 15 amino acids. The CDR3 loop reads CASSIATSGRNEQFF. CDR3 coding DNA: TGTGCCAGTAGTATAGCAACTAGCGGGAGGAATGAGCAGTTCTTC.

This clonotype was counted many times. In DNA form, the CDR3 reads TGTGCCACCAGCAAAGGGAACTCTTTGGACTACGAGCAGTACTTC. Encoded protein: CATSKGNSLDYEQYF. The V and J genes are TRBV15 and TRBJ2-7; D unresolved. Germline CDR1 is LNHNV and CDR2 is YYDKDF (reference sequence). CDR3 length equals 15 residues. Deletions cut 4 bases from V and 3 bases from J, with 16 bases between.

This clonotype was seen a handful of times. The rearrangement joins TRBV20-1 to TRBJ2-1, with TRBD1 matching over 7 bases. CDR1 and CDR2 (germline): DFQATT, SNEGSKA (reference sequence). The CDR3 totals 13 residues. V gave up 6 bases and J gave up 5 bases; unmatched junction bases: 7. The CDR3 here is CSAMGQWNNEQFF. CDR3 nucleotide sequence: TGCAGTGCAATGGGACAGTGGAACAATGAGCAGTTCTTC.

This clonotype was picked up many times. The chain employs TRBV6-5 and TRBJ1-6, with D possibly matching TRBD1 (5 bases). The germline V and J ends were trimmed by 0 bases and 10 bases, with 16 bases remaining between them. The CDR3 is 16 amino acids. The germline V gene encodes CDR1 MNHEY and CDR2 SVGAGI. CDR3 in DNA: TGTGCCAGCAGTTACTCGACAGAGCGGGGTGGGTCACCCCTCCACTTT. Protein: CASSYSTERGGSPLHF.

This clonotype was observed at least ten times. V gene TRBV19 combines with J gene TRBJ2-7; TRBD2 might be the D (5 bases). The V end lost 4 bases, the J end lost 2 bases, and 15 bases lay between the germline ends. Germline CDR1 is LNHDA and CDR2 is SQIVND (reference sequence). This CDR3 contains 15 residues. CDR3 sequence (DNA): TGTGCCAGTAGTACCAGTAGCGCCAGCACCTACGAGCAGTACTTC. Translation: CASSTSSASTYEQYF.

The chain couples TRBV27 to TRBJ2-7; either TRBD1 or TRBD2 may fit D (5 bases each). The CDR3 sequence is 16 residues long. From germline, CDR1 is MNHEY and CDR2 SMNVEV (reference sequence). The V gene lost 4 bases and the J gene lost 6 bases, with 22 bases spanning the gap. CDR3 in amino acids: CASSSGLKGVVIEQYF. CDR3 nucleotides: TGTGCCAGCAGTTCCGGACTGAAAGGGGTGGTAATCGAGCAGTACTTC.

The table lists this clonotype with many counts. The chain couples TRBV9 to TRBJ2-3; D possibly corresponds to TRBD1 (6 bases). The CDR3 spans 12 residues. Trimming pared 6 bases from V and 6 bases from J, leaving 11 bases between. Looked up from germline, CDR1 is SGDLS and CDR2 is YYNGEE. CDR3 amino acids: CASNTDRDTQYF. CDR3 bases: TGTGCCAGCAACACCGACAGGGATACGCAGTATTTT. The variable domain in full, with the rest retrieved from reference TRBV9 and TRBJ2-3, is DSGVTQTPKHLITATGQRVTLRCSPRSGDLSVYWYQQSLDQGLQFLIQYYNGEERAKGNILERFSAQQFPDLHSELNLSSLELGDSALYFCASNTDRDTQYFGPGTRLTVL.

This clonotype was recorded many times. V is TRBV7-3 and J is TRBJ2-5; D is uncertain. Germline V gene lookup returns CDR1 SGHTA and CDR2 FQGTGA. V was clipped by 2 bases and J by 7 bases, with 11 bases between them. There are 13 residues in the CDR3. This chain's CDR3 is CASSLLDGGTQYF. The CDR3 DNA reads TGTGCCAGCAGCTTATTGGATGGTGGGACCCAGTACTTC.

The rearrangement uses TRBV6-5 and TRBJ2-1; D is undetermined. The CDR3 is 17 amino acids. Germline CDR1 and CDR2: MNHEY and SVGAGI. V lost 2 bases, J lost 0 bases, and 14 bases lay in between. The CDR3 sequence is CASSYTLERSSYNEQFF. CDR3 nucleotides: TGTGCCAGCAGTTACACCCTAGAGAGAAGCTCCTACAATGAGCAGTTCTTC.

This clonotype was counted ten times or more. The V gene is TRBV30, the J gene TRBJ2-3, with TRBD2 identical over 8 bases. CDR3 length: 15 amino acids. The junction had 9 bases not matched to a gene; V was cut back by 3 bases and J by 4 bases. CDR1 and CDR2 from the germline V gene are GTSNPN and SVGIG (reference sequence). CDR3 sequence reads: CAWRPGGSEADTQYF. In DNA, the CDR3 is TGTGCCTGGAGACCGGGAGGGTCAGAGGCAGATACGCAGTATTTT.

Concerning this clonotype itself: A read error may be the cause here, since a much bigger clone is one base away. V gene TRBV24-1 combines with J gene TRBJ1-2; 9 nucleotides line up with TRBD1. Germline V lookup: CDR1 KGHDR, CDR2 SFDVKD. This CDR3 comprises 13 residues. As DNA, the CDR3 is TGTGGCACGGGGGACAGGGAGGGCTATGGCTACACCTTC. Its translation: CGTGDREGYGYTF.

This clonotype appeared many times. The chain carries TRBV5-4 and TRBJ1-2, with D possibly matching TRBD1 (5 bases). The germline gives CDR1 SGHNT, CDR2 YYREEE (reference sequence). V was pared by 4 bases and J by 2 bases, with 6 bases between. This CDR3 comprises 12 residues. The CDR3 DNA sequence: TGTGCCAGCAGCGGGGGGAACTATGGCTACACCTTC. This sequence encodes CASSGGNYGYTF. Full variable domain (missing parts from reference TRBV5-4 and TRBJ1-2): ETGVTQSPTHLIKTRGQQVTLRCSSQSGHNTVSWYQQALGQGPQFIFQYYREEENGRGNFPPRFSGLQFPNYSSELNVNALELDDSALYLCASSGGNYGYTFGSGTRLTVV.

In this sample, this clonotype turned up many times. This rearrangement joins TRBV12-3 or TRBV12-4 to TRBJ2-1; the D gene is possibly TRBD1 (6 bases). With 3 bases removed from V and 2 bases from J, the gap between germline ends came to 14 bases. The CDR3 sequence is 16 residues long. This CDR3 is CASSFRAGDTYNEQFF. DNA for the CDR3: TGTGCCAGCAGTTTCAGGGCAGGGGATACCTACAATGAGCAGTTCTTC.

In regard to this clonotype: A read error may be the cause here, since a much bigger clone is one base away. CDR3 in DNA: TGTGCCAGCAGTACAGGGTCCTGCGAGCAGTACTTC. It codes for CASSTGSCEQYF. This chain joins TRBV28 and TRBJ2-7, with D perhaps TRBD1 (6 bases). Looked up from germline, CDR1 is MDHEN and CDR2 is SYDVKM. The CDR3 runs 12 residues.

This clonotype was detected many times. The chain uses TRBV28 and TRBJ2-2, with 7 bases lining up with TRBD2. The germline CDR1 and CDR2 sequences are MDHEN and SYDVKM. CDR3 length: 16 residues. V was pared by 6 bases and J by 5 bases, with 12 bases of the junction left unmatched. As DNA, the CDR3 is TGTGCCAGCAGCCGGATACGGACTAGAAGAACCGGGGAGCTGTTTTTT. This translates into CASSRIRTRRTGELFF.